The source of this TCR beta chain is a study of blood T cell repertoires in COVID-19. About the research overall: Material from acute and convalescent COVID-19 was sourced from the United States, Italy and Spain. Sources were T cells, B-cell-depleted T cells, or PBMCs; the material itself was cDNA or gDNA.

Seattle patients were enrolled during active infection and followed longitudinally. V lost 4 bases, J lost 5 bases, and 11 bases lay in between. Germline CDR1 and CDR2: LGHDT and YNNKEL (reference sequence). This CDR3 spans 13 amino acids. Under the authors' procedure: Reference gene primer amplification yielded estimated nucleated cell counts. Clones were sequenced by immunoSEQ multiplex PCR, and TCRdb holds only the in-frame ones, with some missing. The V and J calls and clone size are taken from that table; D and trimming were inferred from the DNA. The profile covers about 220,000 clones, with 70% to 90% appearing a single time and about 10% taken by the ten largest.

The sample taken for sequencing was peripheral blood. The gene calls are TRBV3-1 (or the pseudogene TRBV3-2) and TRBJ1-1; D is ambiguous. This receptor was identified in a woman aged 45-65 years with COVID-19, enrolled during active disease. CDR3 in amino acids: CASSPGETTEAFF. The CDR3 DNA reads TGTGCCAGCAGCCCGGGAGAAACGACTGAAGCTTTCTTT.